This TCR beta chain was captured in a study of OX40 agonist ivuxolimab in advanced cancers. Only in-frame clones appear in the TCRdb table, and some are missing; sequencing was by immunoSEQ multiplex PCR. The sample records 25,000 to 40,000 clones, 87% being singletons. This CDR3 has 15 amino acids. CDR1 is GTSNPN and CDR2 is SVGIG in the germline V gene (reference sequence). V was shortened by 4 bases and J by 4 bases, with 17 bases between the two germline ends. The V and J genes are TRBV30 and TRBJ1-5, with a weak D call TRBD1 (5 bases). The receptor was derived from an adult with an advanced solid tumor such as melanoma, head and neck, liver or kidney cancer. The sequencing here drew on CD4+ or CD8+ T cells sorted from blood, taken in a trial of the OX40 agonist ivuxolimab. The CDR3 DNA reads TGTGCCTGGACGGAGTCGGGGGTTTTAAATCAGCCCCAGCATTTT. It encodes CAWTESGVLNQPQHF.